Below are 21 T cell receptor beta chains sequenced from a single sample in a study of radiotherapy plus CTLA-4 blockade in lung cancer. Some clones are missing from TCRdb's copy, which holds only in-frame ones; the method was immunoSEQ multiplex PCR. Of about 45,000 clones listed, around 70% were seen once; the top ten hold 20% to 25%. Specimen: peripheral blood, collected from a patient treated with radiotherapy plus ipilimumab. The source of these receptors is a human donor with non-small cell lung cancer who had a partial response to radiotherapy plus ipilimumab.

CDR3 sequence reads: CASSPGGQGAGEQFF. The CDR3, as DNA: TGTGCCAGCTCACCAGGGGGACAGGGGGCAGGGGAGCAGTTCTTC. This chain connects TRBV18 to TRBJ2-1; 12 bases fit TRBD1. Germline CDR1 KGHSH, CDR2 LQKENI. Losses at the gene ends were 2 bases for V and 10 bases for J; bases not matched to a gene: 6. CDR3 length: 15 amino acids.

The chain has TRBV5-1 and TRBJ2-7, with TRBD2 as a possible D gene (6 bases). Germline V gives CDR1 SGHRS, CDR2 YFSETQ. The CDR3 covers 15 residues. With 0 bases removed from V and 5 bases from J, the gap between germline ends came to 15 bases. CDR3 in DNA: TGCGCCAGCAGCTTGGTGGGGGGTCTTGCCCACGAGCAGTACTTC. Translation gives CASSLVGGLAHEQYF.

This clone was detected only a few times. The gene calls are TRBV27 and TRBJ2-2; D is ambiguous. This CDR3 spans 14 amino acids. With 7 bases removed from V and 0 bases from J, the gap between germline ends came to 9 bases. Germline V lookup: CDR1 MNHEY, CDR2 SMNVEV (reference sequence). The CDR3 is CASTDTTNTGELFF. DNA of the CDR3: TGTGCCAGCACCGACACAACGAACACCGGGGAGCTGTTTTTT.

V gene TRBV6-6 combines with J gene TRBJ2-3, with 8 bases matching TRBD2. The V segment lost 6 bases and the J segment 6 bases; nucleotides outside the gene matches: 14. Germline loops: CDR1 MNHNY, CDR2 SVGAGI (reference sequence). This CDR3 comprises 16 residues. The CDR3 spells CASRDLQTSVPDTQYF. Written as DNA, the CDR3 is TGTGCCAGCAGAGACTTGCAGACTAGCGTTCCGGATACGCAGTATTTT.

V gene TRBV25-1 combines with J gene TRBJ2-1; 9 bases match TRBD2. Losses at the gene ends were 6 bases for V and 4 bases for J; bases not matched to a gene: 7. The V gene's germline CDR1 is MGHDK and CDR2 SYGVNS. The CDR3 sequence is 15 residues long. CDR3 amino acids: CASRLSGRSYNEQFF. Here the CDR3 DNA reads TGTGCCAGCAGACTCAGCGGGAGGAGTTACAATGAGCAGTTCTTC.

In this sample, this clone turned up once. The chain carries TRBV25-1 and TRBJ2-7; 10 bases match TRBD1. Germline assignment: CDR1 MGHDK and CDR2 SYGVNS. The V and J ends lost 5 bases and 4 bases, in that order; junction bases with no gene match: 11. The CDR3 sequence is 16 residues long. CDR3 nucleotides: TGTGCCAGCAGTCCTAGGTGGACAGGGGGGAGGTACGAGCAGTACTTC. Translation: CASSPRWTGGRYEQYF.

This clone is large by share. Other DNA sequences in this specimen translate into the identical CDR3. Here the CDR3 DNA reads TGTGCCAGCGCAGCCGGGGATACCATATATTTT. Protein sequence: CASAAGDTIYF. This chain connects TRBV25-1 to TRBJ1-3; D is undetermined. CDR1 and CDR2 (germline): MGHDK, SYGVNS. V was cut by 8 bases and J by 10 bases, with 12 bases left in between. The CDR3 totals 11 residues.

This clone appeared once. V is TRBV7-8 and J is TRBJ1-1; 10 bases agree with TRBD1. The germline CDR1 and CDR2 sequences are SGHVS and FQNEAQ. The CDR3 length is 18 residues. Trimming cost V 2 bases and J 0 bases; bases outside gene matches: 9. The CDR3 spells CASSLTPGQGTMNTEAFF. CDR3 nucleotides: TGTGCCAGCAGCTTAACCCCGGGACAGGGGACGATGAACACTGAAGCTTTCTTT.

The rearrangement joins TRBV29-1 to TRBJ2-7; 7 bases are shared with TRBD2. V trimming: 5 bases; J trimming: 6 bases; junction bases outside the gene matches: 4. There are 11 residues in the CDR3. CDR1 is SQVTM, CDR2 ANQGSEA, per germline. The CDR3 DNA sequence: TGCAGCGTTTGGGAGGGTGGCGAGCAGTACTTC. Encoded protein: CSVWEGGEQYF.

The rearrangement links TRBV2 to TRBJ2-1; D perhaps matches TRBD2 (7 bases). V was shortened by 0 bases and J by 9 bases, with 15 bases between the two germline ends. CDR3 length equals 15 residues. Germline loops: CDR1 SNHLY, CDR2 FYNNEI. The CDR3 reads CASSEARGGAGEQFF. CDR3 nucleotide sequence: TGTGCCAGCAGTGAAGCGCGAGGGGGGGCGGGTGAGCAGTTCTTC.

The rearrangement uses TRBV5-6 and TRBJ1-1; tentative D call: TRBD1 (5 bases). This CDR3 spans 12 amino acids. Trimming pared 4 bases from V and 9 bases from J, leaving 13 bases between. CDR1 SGHDT and CDR2 YYEEEE come from the germline V gene. This CDR3 is CASSTGQRQAFF. For the CDR3, the DNA is TGTGCCAGCAGCACCGGACAACGACAAGCTTTCTTT.

This clone was counted a single time. V and J are TRBV13 and TRBJ2-1; TRBD2 agrees at 8 bases. The CDR3 runs 15 residues. The V segment lost 5 bases and the J segment 4 bases; nucleotides outside the gene matches: 7. Germline V CDR1 and CDR2: PRHDT, FYEKMQ (reference sequence). This CDR3 is CASSPERGSYNEQFF. DNA for the CDR3: TGTGCCAGCAGCCCAGAGCGGGGGAGTTACAATGAGCAGTTCTTC.

This rearrangement joins TRBV13 to TRBJ1-2, with D maybe TRBD1 (5 bases). There are 17 residues in the CDR3. V was clipped by 4 bases and J by 0 bases, with 18 bases between them. The germline V gene encodes CDR1 PRHDT and CDR2 FYEKMQ (reference sequence). DNA of the CDR3: TGTGCCAGCAGCTCCCGCCCCATACAGGATACTAACTATGGCTACACCTTC. It translates to CASSSRPIQDTNYGYTF.

The chain has TRBV6-1 and TRBJ2-3; TRBD1 aligns across 7 bases. The CDR3 covers 14 residues. Trimming removed 7 bases from V and 1 base from J; junction bases left unmatched: 5. Germline loops: CDR1 MNHNS, CDR2 SASEGT. The CDR3 spells CASMSGQGTDTQYF. In DNA, the CDR3 is TGTGCCAGCATGTCCGGACAGGGCACAGATACGCAGTATTTT.

V is TRBV15 and J is TRBJ2-7; TRBD1 is a possible D gene (5 bases). With 0 bases removed from V and 5 bases from J, the gap between germline ends came to 17 bases. This CDR3 contains 16 residues. Germline V gives CDR1 LNHNV, CDR2 YYDKDF (reference sequence). The DNA of the CDR3 is TGTGCCACCAGCAGAGATAGCAGGGTTAGGGGCCACGAGCAGTACTTC. Translating gives CATSRDSRVRGHEQYF.

The genes are TRBV4-2 and TRBJ2-5, with a weak D call TRBD2 (5 bases). The length of the CDR3 is 15 residues. Germline V gene sequence: CDR1 LGHNA, CDR2 YNFKEQ. Trimming removed 5 bases at V and 2 bases at J, with 15 bases between. DNA for the CDR3: TGTGCCAGCAGCTTCTGGGCGGGCCCACAAGAGACCCAGTACTTC. The encoded protein is CASSFWAGPQETQYF.

This chain joins TRBV7-3 and TRBJ2-1; the match to TRBD2 covers 9 bases. There are 16 residues in the CDR3. With 4 bases clipped from V and 4 bases from J, the junction kept 8 bases outside the gene matches. Germline loops: CDR1 SGHTA, CDR2 FQGTGA. The DNA for the CDR3 is TGTGCCAGCAGCTCCCAGATAGCGGGAGCTTACAATGAGCAGTTCTTC. This encodes CASSSQIAGAYNEQFF.

This clone has more than one count but fewer than ten. V gene TRBV2 combines with J gene TRBJ1-2; a possible D gene is TRBD1 (5 bases). Germline V gene sequence: CDR1 SNHLY, CDR2 FYNNEI. V dropped 9 bases and J dropped 8 bases, with 16 bases sitting between them. The CDR3 consists of 12 residues. CDR3 protein: CASDGGLGGYTF. Written as DNA, the CDR3 is TGTGCCAGTGACGGGGGGTTAGGCGGCTACACCTTC.

The chain recombines TRBV29-1 with TRBJ1-1, with D possibly matching TRBD1 (6 bases). CDR1 is SQVTM and CDR2 is ANQGSEA in the germline V gene. The CDR3 is made up of 14 amino acids. The CDR3 nucleotides read TGCCGAGCACAGGGTGCGGGCTTAAACACTGAAGCTTTCTTT. As protein: CRAQGAGLNTEAFF.

This chain links TRBV10-1 with TRBJ2-1, with D possibly matching TRBD2 (6 bases). The germline gives CDR1 WNHNN, CDR2 SYGVQD (reference sequence). V shed 6 bases and J shed 5 bases, with 23 bases lying between them. The CDR3 totals 17 residues. CDR3 loop: CASSEFLGVGGNNEQFF. The CDR3 DNA sequence: TGCGCCAGCAGCGAATTCTTGGGAGTCGGCGGGAACAATGAGCAGTTCTTC.

V and J are TRBV9 and TRBJ2-1; 7 positions agree with TRBD2. The CDR3 spans 16 residues. After removal of 0 bases from V and 2 bases from J, the junction contained 5 bases not matched to a gene. Looked up from germline, CDR1 is SGDLS and CDR2 is YYNGEE. CDR3 nucleotide sequence: TGTGCCAGCAGCGTAGTAGGCGGGGGAACCTACAATGAGCAGTTCTTC. This gives the protein CASSVVGGGTYNEQFF.